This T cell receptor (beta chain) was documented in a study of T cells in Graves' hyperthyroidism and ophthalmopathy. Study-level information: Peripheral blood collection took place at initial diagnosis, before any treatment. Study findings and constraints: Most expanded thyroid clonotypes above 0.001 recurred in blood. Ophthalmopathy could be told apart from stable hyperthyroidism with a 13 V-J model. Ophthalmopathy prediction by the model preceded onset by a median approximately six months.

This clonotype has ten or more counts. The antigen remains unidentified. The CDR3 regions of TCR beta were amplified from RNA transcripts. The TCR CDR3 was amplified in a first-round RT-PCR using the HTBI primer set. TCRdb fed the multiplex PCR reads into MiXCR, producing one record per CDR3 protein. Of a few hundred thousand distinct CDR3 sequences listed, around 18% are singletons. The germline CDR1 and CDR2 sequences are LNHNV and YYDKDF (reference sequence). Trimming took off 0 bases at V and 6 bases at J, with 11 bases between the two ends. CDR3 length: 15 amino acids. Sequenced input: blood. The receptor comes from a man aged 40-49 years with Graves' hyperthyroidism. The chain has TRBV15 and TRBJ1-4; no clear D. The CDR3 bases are TGTGCCACCAGCAGAGAGCAGGCCTGGGATGAAAAACTGTTTTTT. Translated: CATSREQAWDEKLFF.